This T cell receptor beta chain was identified in a study of OX40 agonist ivuxolimab in advanced cancers. Study context: Prior anti-PD-1, anti-PD-L1 or anti-CTLA-4 therapy was allowed; around 40% had some. Study results and caveats: A proportion of nonresponders additionally exhibited low normalized T-cell clonal expansion.

Germline values: CDR1 GTSNPN, CDR2 SVGIG (reference sequence). V was clipped by 1 base and J by 4 bases, with 10 bases between them. This CDR3 is built from 13 residues. This clone was observed a handful of times. Its antigen is undetermined. The data were produced by immunoSEQ multiplex PCR, yet TCRdb's version contains in-frame clones alone and is incomplete. The sample includes tens of thousands of clones, about nine tenths of them seen just once. Drawing of blood for sampling happened at baseline, at cycle 4 day 1, and at cycle 7 day 1. This TCR was recovered from an adult with an advanced solid tumor such as melanoma, head and neck, liver or kidney cancer. The sequencing here drew on CD4+ or CD8+ T cells sorted from blood, taken in a trial of the OX40 agonist ivuxolimab. The chain employs TRBV30 and TRBJ2-5, with D tentatively TRBD2 (5 bases). The chain's CDR3 is CAWSAEGLETQYF. CDR3 in DNA: TGTGCCTGGAGTGCCGAGGGCCTAGAGACCCAGTACTTC.